These T cell receptor beta chains were read from a single sample in a study of CXCR3-negative and CXCR3-positive naive CD8 T cells. After re-calling the 5' RACE reads, TCRdb lists one entry per CDR3 protein, DNA absent. The sample table includes tens of thousands of distinct CDR3 sequences. The specimen was naive CXCR3- CD8+ T cells from blood. The receptor set was obtained from a human donor in good health. Some clones in this sample may be carry-over from other donors' samples. The CDR3 runs from the conserved cysteine through the conserved F or W.

V gene,J gene,CDR3 protein
TRBV14,TRBJ2-1,CASSQSSSARSYNEQFF
TRBV5-1,TRBJ2-7,CASSLDSGYEQYF
TRBV5-6,TRBJ1-5,CASSIHPREPPQHF
TRBV12-3/TRBV12-4,TRBJ1-5,CASGPTGGPGQPQHF
TRBV10-3,TRBJ1-2,CAISNPGQEVGGYTF
TRBV29-1,TRBJ2-1,CSVKGAPRGSYNEQFF
TRBV29-1,TRBJ2-2,CSVYWVTGELFF
TRBV19,TRBJ2-7,CASRPGTGVSYEQYF
TRBV7-6,TRBJ2-7,CASSQRGTGSSYEQYF
TRBV27,TRBJ1-2,CASRNPGTPGYTF
TRBV12-3/TRBV12-4,TRBJ2-1,CASSPGGTNEQFF
TRBV20-1,TRBJ1-1,CSAKGDTGGENTEAFF
TRBV20-1,TRBJ2-7,CSARTRPTRDEQYF
TRBV10-3,TRBJ2-1,CAISAGSIPYNEQFF
TRBV11-2,TRBJ2-1,CASSLEVSGLDNEQFF
TRBV29-1,TRBJ2-7,CSVESAGAPVF
TRBV12-3/TRBV12-4,TRBJ2-7,CASSAGVEHYF
TRBV20-1,TRBJ2-2,CSANNPGLATGELFF
TRBV29-1,TRBJ1-2,CSVVQHSNYGYTF
TRBV7-9,TRBJ1-1,CASSSHRGMNTEAFF
TRBV20-1,TRBJ1-1,CSASAGSSLRGMNTEAFF
TRBV9,TRBJ2-3,CASSVSGDTDTQYF
TRBV29-1,TRBJ1-2,CSVVDPGVTGVYGYTF
TRBV4-1,TRBJ1-2,CASSQSQGAVYGYTF
TRBV29-1,TRBJ1-1,CSVWAGVGTEAFF
TRBV29-1,TRBJ2-3,CSVDTAGGIYADTQYF
TRBV6-5,TRBJ2-2,CASSHTPGAGELFF
TRBV27,TRBJ2-7,CASSPYEGSAYEQYF
TRBV5-4,TRBJ2-5,CASSSDRGHETQYF
TRBV12-3/TRBV12-4,TRBJ2-1,CATHSPGGAGNEQFF
TRBV9,TRBJ2-7,CASSPGGDLNYEQYF
TRBV7-9,TRBJ2-7,CASSLGVTGPSYEQYF
TRBV28,TRBJ2-1,CASGYRGNEQFF
TRBV28,TRBJ2-4,CASSSVSVAKNIQYF
TRBV5-6,TRBJ2-5,CASSPGTEPWGTQYF
TRBV29-1,TRBJ1-1,CSVSKDSSEAFF
TRBV10-3,TRBJ2-7,CAISEGDLFEQYF
TRBV12-5,TRBJ2-1,CASGLVPEPSYNEQFF
TRBV2,TRBJ2-3,CASAGAGVTDTQYF
TRBV14,TRBJ1-1,CASSLRTSTEAFF
TRBV7-2,TRBJ2-1,CASSLSSGIYNEQFF
TRBV6-6,TRBJ1-1,CASSYVESEAFF
TRBV6-5,TRBJ1-2,CASSYGGTYGYTF
TRBV7-9,TRBJ2-3,CASSHDRKSSTDTQYF
TRBV3-1,TRBJ2-2,CASSQDLGLPTGELFF
TRBV5-1,TRBJ2-7,CASSFEQGGYEQYF
TRBV29-1,TRBJ1-2,CSVVTGENYGYTF
TRBV7-2,TRBJ1-1,CASSLPADPKGTEAFF